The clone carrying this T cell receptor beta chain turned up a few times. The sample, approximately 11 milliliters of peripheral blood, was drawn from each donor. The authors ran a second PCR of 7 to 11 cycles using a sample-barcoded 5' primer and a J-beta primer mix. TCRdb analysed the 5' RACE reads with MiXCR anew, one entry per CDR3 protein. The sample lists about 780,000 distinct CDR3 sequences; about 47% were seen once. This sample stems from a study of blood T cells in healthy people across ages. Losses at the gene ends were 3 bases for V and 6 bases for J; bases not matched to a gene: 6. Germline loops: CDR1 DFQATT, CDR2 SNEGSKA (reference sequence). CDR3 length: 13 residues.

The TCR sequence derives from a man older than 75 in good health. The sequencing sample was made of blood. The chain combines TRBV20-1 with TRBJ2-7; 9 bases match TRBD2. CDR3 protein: CSASVSGSSEQYF. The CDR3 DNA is TGCAGTGCTAGTGTTAGCGGGAGTAGCGAGCAGTACTTC.